This T cell receptor beta chain was recorded in a study of T cell responses to AZD1222 COVID-19 vaccine. Worth noting for this clone: Its target is unknown.

TCRdb's copy holds only in-frame clones and misses some; the assay was immunoSEQ multiplex PCR. This sample has 95,000 to 150,000 clones; approximately 90% occur once, and the top ten carry 11%. V shed 5 bases and J 10 bases; nucleotides not matched to a gene: 7. The CDR3 runs 12 residues. Overall study results and limits: Possibly, clonal diversity was underestimated; donors were largely white British and included more females. Baseline testing showed seropositivity in only six AZD1222 recipients. Compared with day 0, the breadth and depth of the Spike-specific TCR repertoire rose significantly after two doses of AZD1222.

The TCR originated in an adult in good health. The sample here was peripheral blood, taken on day 0 of MenACWY control vaccination. The genes are TRBV12-3 or TRBV12-4 and TRBJ1-2; 7 nucleotides line up with TRBD1. CDR3 in amino acids: CASSDLQGYYTF. CDR3 bases: TGTGCCAGCAGTGACCTACAGGGGTACTACACCTTC.